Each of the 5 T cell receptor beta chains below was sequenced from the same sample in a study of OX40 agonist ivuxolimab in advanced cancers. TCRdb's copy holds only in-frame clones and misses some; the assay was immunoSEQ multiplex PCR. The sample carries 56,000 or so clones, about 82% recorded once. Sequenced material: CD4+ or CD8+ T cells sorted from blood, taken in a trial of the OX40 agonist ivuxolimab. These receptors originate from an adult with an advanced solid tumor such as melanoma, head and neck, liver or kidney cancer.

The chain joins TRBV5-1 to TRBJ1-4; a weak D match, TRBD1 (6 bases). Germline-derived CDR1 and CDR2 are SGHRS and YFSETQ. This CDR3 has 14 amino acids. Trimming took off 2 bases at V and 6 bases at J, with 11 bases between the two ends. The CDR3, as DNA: TGCGCCAGCAGCTTCTCAGGGGTGGATGAAAAACTGTTTTTT. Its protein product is CASSFSGVDEKLFF.

The CDR3 here is CASSEGSAGRTDTQYF. CDR3 in DNA: TGTGCCAGCAGTGAAGGGTCCGCGGGTCGCACAGATACGCAGTATTTT. The gene calls are TRBV6-1 and TRBJ2-3; weak D call: TRBD2 (5 bases). CDR1 is MNHNS, CDR2 SASEGT, per germline. V was pared by 1 base and J by 1 base, with 12 bases between. This CDR3 spans 16 amino acids.

The DNA of the CDR3 is TGTGCCTGGAGTGCCTATCAGGGGGTGAACACTGAAGCTTTCTTT. Amino acid sequence: CAWSAYQGVNTEAFF. The genes are TRBV30 and TRBJ1-1; 7 bases are a match to TRBD1. The junction had 5 bases not matched to a gene; V was cut back by 1 base and J by 0 bases. The CDR3 has 15 residues. CDR1 GTSNPN and CDR2 SVGIG come from the germline V gene (reference sequence).

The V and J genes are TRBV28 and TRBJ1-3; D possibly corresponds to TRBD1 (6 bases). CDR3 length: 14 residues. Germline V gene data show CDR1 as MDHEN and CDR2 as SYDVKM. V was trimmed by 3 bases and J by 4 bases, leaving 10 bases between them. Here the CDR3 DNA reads TGTGCCAGCAGTTTGGGACAAGGCGGAAACACCATATATTTT. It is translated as CASSLGQGGNTIYF.

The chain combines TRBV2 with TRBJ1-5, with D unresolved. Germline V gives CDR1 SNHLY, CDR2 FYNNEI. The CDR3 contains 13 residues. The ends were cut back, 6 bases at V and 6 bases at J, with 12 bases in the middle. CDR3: CASSPGDGQPQHF. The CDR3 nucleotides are TGTGCCAGCAGCCCCGGGGATGGTCAGCCCCAGCATTTT.